What follows are 9 T cell receptor beta chains derived from one specimen sequenced in a study of cytomegalovirus exposure and HLA in healthy donors. The primer mix had 60 Vbeta and 13 Jbeta primers. The method was immunoSEQ multiplex PCR; TCRdb's version includes in-frame clones alone and lacks a portion of them. The sample lists 200,000 or so clones, around 86% occurring once. Sequences were obtained from PBMCs. The receptors derive from a man aged 25-45 years in good health and CMV-seronegative.

This chain links TRBV7-6 with TRBJ1-4; the D is unclear. CDR3 size: 14 residues. Between the trimmed V and J ends, which lost 5 bases and 4 bases, there was a span of 11 bases. Per the germline V gene, CDR1 is SGHVS and CDR2 is FNYEAQ. The DNA for the CDR3 is TGTGCCAGCAGCCTCACCTACGGTAATGAAAAACTGTTTTTT. Amino acid sequence: CASSLTYGNEKLFF.

The chain joins TRBV5-1 to TRBJ2-5, with D possibly being TRBD1 (6 bases). Trimming pared 5 bases from V and 5 bases from J, leaving 13 bases between. This CDR3 is built from 13 residues. Germline CDR1 and CDR2: SGHRS and YFSETQ. Here the CDR3 reads CASSGQPEETQYF. As DNA, the CDR3 is TGCGCCAGCAGTGGACAGCCCGAGGAGACCCAGTACTTC.

This chain connects TRBV7-9 to TRBJ2-3; TRBD2 might be the D (6 bases). CDR1 and CDR2 (germline): SEHNR, FQNEAQ (reference sequence). V lost 3 bases, J lost 4 bases, and 17 bases lay in between. This CDR3 has 16 amino acids. CDR3 protein: CASSLARRVGADTQYF. In DNA form, the CDR3 reads TGTGCCAGCAGCTTGGCGAGGAGGGTGGGCGCAGATACGCAGTATTTT.

The CDR3 sequence is CASSFLGQGASSYEQYF. CDR3 nucleotide sequence: TGCGCCAGCAGCTTCCTGGGACAGGGGGCATCCTCCTACGAGCAGTACTTC. The genes are TRBV5-1 and TRBJ2-7, with 12 bases lining up with TRBD1. The length of the CDR3 is 17 residues. V was pared by 2 bases and J by 0 bases, with 6 bases of the junction left unmatched. Germline V gene sequence: CDR1 SGHRS, CDR2 YFSETQ.

The chain carries TRBV13 and TRBJ1-2; D gene uncertain. CDR1 and CDR2 from the germline V gene are PRHDT and FYEKMQ (reference sequence). Between the trimmed V and J ends, which lost 7 bases and 3 bases, there was a span of 27 bases. The CDR3 sequence is 18 residues long. CDR3 sequence: CASTVTASSPRYHYGYTF. In DNA form, the CDR3 reads TGTGCCAGCACCGTTACAGCAAGCTCACCCCGGTACCACTATGGCTACACCTTC.

The V and J genes are TRBV18 and TRBJ1-1, with D uncertain. The CDR3 contains 15 residues. Germline-derived CDR1 and CDR2 are KGHSH and LQKENI. The V gene lost 3 bases and the J gene lost 1 base, with 12 bases spanning the gap. The CDR3 region has the DNA TGTGCCAGCTCACCTTTCTCAGAAAAGAACACTGAAGCTTTCTTT. It yields the protein CASSPFSEKNTEAFF.

This chain connects TRBV2 to TRBJ1-1, with D perhaps matching TRBD1 (6 bases). The CDR3 sequence is 14 residues long. The ends were cut back, 6 bases at V and 4 bases at J, with 15 bases in the middle. Germline loops: CDR1 SNHLY, CDR2 FYNNEI. The CDR3 DNA reads TGTGCCAGCAGCGGAGACAGGTTGGGCACTGAAGCTTTCTTT. It yields the protein CASSGDRLGTEAFF.

This clone has only a few counts. The rearrangement uses TRBV2 and TRBJ2-2; perhaps TRBD2 as D (6 bases). There are 15 residues in the CDR3. Trimming shortened V by 7 bases and J by 5 bases, and 17 bases separated the two germline ends. CDR1 SNHLY and CDR2 FYNNEI come from the germline V gene. CDR3 loop: CASNQGGAGTGELFF. The CDR3 DNA reads as TGTGCCAGCAATCAGGGTGGCGCGGGGACCGGGGAGCTGTTTTTT.

This chain uses TRBV18 with TRBJ2-5; 11 bases match TRBD2. The ends lost 0 bases at V and 4 bases at J; junction bases unmatched: 4. The germline CDR1 and CDR2 sequences are KGHSH and LQKENI. This CDR3 contains 16 residues. CDR3 sequence reads: CASSPPLAGGRETQYF. Here the CDR3 DNA reads TGTGCCAGCTCACCACCGCTAGCGGGAGGCAGAGAGACCCAGTACTTC.